The 25 T cell receptor beta chains below were found in one sample sequenced in a study of shared clonotypes between healthy human individuals. Sequencing was performed with immunoSEQ multiplex PCR; in TCRdb, only in-frame clones are kept and a portion is missing. The sample has under 1,900,000 clones, approximately 98.5% seen once. The specimen sequenced was naive CD4+ T cells sorted from blood. The subset was: CD45RA+ positively selected. The receptors originated from a man aged 25 to 40 in good health.

The genes are TRBV11-1 and TRBJ1-5; 8 bases align to TRBD1. Germline V gives CDR1 SGHAT, CDR2 FQDESV (reference sequence). Trimming at V came to 6 bases and at J to 4 bases, leaving 11 bases not matched to a gene. This CDR3 has 16 residues. The CDR3 DNA reads as TGTGCCAGCAGATATCCCCGGGACAGGAGAAATCAGCCCCAGCATTTT. Amino acid sequence: CASRYPRDRRNQPQHF.

The chain carries TRBV7-7 and TRBJ2-7; D uncertain. The V end was cut by 4 bases, the J end by 6 bases, with 13 bases between. This CDR3 has 13 amino acids. Germline V gene data show CDR1 as SSHAT and CDR2 as FNYEAQ (reference sequence). For the CDR3, the DNA is TGTGCCAGCAGCTCATTGGAGACGGGCGAGCAGTACTTC. Amino acids: CASSSLETGEQYF.

The chain has TRBV9 and TRBJ1-2, with D possibly matching TRBD1 (5 bases). V lost 3 bases, J lost 4 bases, and 16 bases lay in between. Germline loops: CDR1 SGDLS, CDR2 YYNGEE. The CDR3 contains 15 residues. CDR3 in amino acids: CASSAYQGRGYGYTF. The CDR3 DNA follows: TGTGCCAGCAGCGCGTATCAGGGAAGGGGCTATGGCTACACCTTC.

Worth noting for this clone: This same CDR3 is encoded by further DNA sequences in the sample. This chain connects TRBV18 to TRBJ2-5; D not certain. Germline values: CDR1 KGHSH, CDR2 LQKENI. The V end lost 3 bases, the J end lost 5 bases, and 7 bases lay between the germline ends. This CDR3 is 12 amino acids long. The CDR3 is CASSPIGETQYF. The CDR3 DNA is TGTGCCAGCTCACCGATCGGGGAGACCCAGTACTTC.

The rearrangement links TRBV28 to TRBJ2-7, with 11 positions matching TRBD2. The CDR3 is 17 amino acids. Germline V gives CDR1 MDHEN, CDR2 SYDVKM. J was trimmed by 3 bases and V by 5 bases; bases with no gene match: 12. The CDR3: CASSPLLAGVSRYEQYF. CDR3 nucleotides: TGTGCCAGCAGTCCTTTACTAGCGGGAGTCTCCCGCTACGAGCAGTACTTC.

The rearrangement uses TRBV20-1 and TRBJ1-1, with D unclear. From germline, CDR1 is DFQATT and CDR2 SNEGSKA (reference sequence). The CDR3 is made up of 10 amino acids. V lost 3 bases, J lost 7 bases, and 6 bases lay in between. The CDR3 loop reads CSASYSEAFF. In DNA form, the CDR3 reads TGCAGTGCTAGTTACAGTGAAGCTTTCTTT.

The gene calls are TRBV18 and TRBJ2-1, with D possibly TRBD1 on 6 matching bases. The V gene lost 4 bases and the J gene lost 0 bases, with 13 bases spanning the gap. The germline V gene has CDR1 KGHSH and CDR2 LQKENI. This CDR3 is built from 16 residues. CDR3 sequence (DNA): TGTGCCAGCTCACTAGATACAGGGAGCTCCTACAATGAGCAGTTCTTC. The encoded protein is CASSLDTGSSYNEQFF. Combining the CDR3 with reference TRBV18 and TRBJ2-1 gives the whole variable domain NAGVMQNPRHLVRRRGQEARLRCSPMKGHSHVYWYRQLPEEGLKFMVYLQKENIIDESGMPKERFSAEFPKEGPSILRIQQVVRGDSAAYFCASSLDTGSSYNEQFFGPGTRLTVL.

The chain carries TRBV28 and TRBJ1-5; D gene unclear. There are 12 residues in the CDR3. Germline-derived CDR1 and CDR2 are MDHEN and SYDVKM. The ends were cut back, 5 bases at V and 7 bases at J, with 9 bases in the middle. CDR3 region: CASSLIAQPQHF. The DNA for the CDR3 is TGTGCCAGCAGTCTAATAGCACAGCCCCAGCATTTT.

This chain links TRBV5-1 with TRBJ2-7; tentatively, D is TRBD1 (6 bases). The CDR3 extends over 13 amino acids. Per the germline V gene, CDR1 is SGHRS and CDR2 is YFSETQ. Between the trimmed V and J ends, which lost 5 bases and 2 bases, there was a span of 11 bases. The CDR3 loop is CASRLQGAYEQYF. The CDR3 DNA follows: TGCGCCAGCAGACTACAGGGAGCCTACGAGCAGTACTTC.

With respect to this clone: Other DNA sequences of this sample code for an identical CDR3. This chain connects TRBV18 to TRBJ2-6; D tentatively fits TRBD1 or TRBD2 (5 bases each). The CDR3 is 15 amino acids. V lost 2 bases, J lost 3 bases, and 8 bases lay in between. Germline assignment: CDR1 KGHSH and CDR2 LQKENI. This CDR3 is CASSPLGVGANVLTF. The CDR3 DNA follows: TGTGCCAGCTCACCATTGGGGGTTGGGGCCAACGTCCTGACTTTC.

The rearrangement links TRBV10-2 to TRBJ1-1, with D unresolved. CDR3 size: 12 residues. The V end was cut by 2 bases, the J end by 6 bases, with 7 bases between. The germline gives CDR1 WSHSY, CDR2 SAAADI. CDR3: CASSEPRAEAFF. The CDR3 DNA reads TGCGCCAGCAGTGAGCCGAGGGCTGAAGCTTTCTTT.

This chain links TRBV19 with TRBJ1-5; D may be TRBD1 (6 bases). Trimming shortened V by 1 base and J by 6 bases, and 16 bases separated the two germline ends. The CDR3 consists of 16 residues. CDR1 and CDR2 (germline): LNHDA, SQIVND (reference sequence). The CDR3 reads CASSIARQVFSQPQHF. The CDR3 DNA reads as TGTGCCAGTAGTATAGCTCGACAGGTCTTTAGTCAGCCCCAGCATTTT.

The genes are TRBV7-8 and TRBJ2-1; D remains ambiguous. V lost 5 bases to trimming and J lost 2 bases, with 19 bases between them. The CDR3 spans 17 residues. Germline CDR1 is SGHVS and CDR2 is FQNEAQ. The DNA for the CDR3 is TGTGCCAGCAGCCCAGAGCGTAGGGTCGTGGCCTACAATGAGCAGTTCTTC. The encoded protein is CASSPERRVVAYNEQFF.

V and J are TRBV7-6 and TRBJ2-7; 10 bases align to TRBD2. J was trimmed by 5 bases and V by 5 bases; bases with no gene match: 9. CDR1 is SGHVS, CDR2 FNYEAQ, per germline. This CDR3 has 15 residues. The CDR3 reads CASSILAGSINEQYF. The DNA of the CDR3 is TGTGCCAGCAGCATACTAGCGGGAAGTATTAACGAGCAGTACTTC. Combining the CDR3 with reference TRBV7-6 and TRBJ2-7 gives the whole variable domain GAGVSQSPRYKVTKRGQDVALRCDPISGHVSLYWYRQALGQGPEFLTYFNYEAQQDKSGLPNDRFSAERPEGSISTLTIQRTEQRDSAMYRCASSILAGSINEQYFGPGTRLTVT.

This chain uses TRBV6-5 with TRBJ2-2, with D tentatively TRBD2 (6 bases). Trimming removed 6 bases from V and 4 bases from J, with 15 bases in between. The CDR3 spans 15 residues. Per germline, CDR1 MNHEY and CDR2 SVGAGI. CDR3 sequence reads: CASSATRDFTGELFF. The CDR3 DNA sequence: TGTGCCAGCAGCGCAACTCGGGACTTCACCGGGGAGCTGTTTTTT.

The rearrangement links TRBV5-1 to TRBJ2-3; no definite D call. Germline assignment: CDR1 SGHRS and CDR2 YFSETQ. The CDR3 is made up of 14 amino acids. The V and J ends lost 1 base and 0 bases respectively, with 6 bases between them. In DNA, the CDR3 is TGCGCCAGCAGCTTGTACCCTAGCACAGATACGCAGTATTTT. The encoded protein is CASSLYPSTDTQYF.

The chain couples TRBV18 to TRBJ2-7; D not certain. From germline, CDR1 is KGHSH and CDR2 LQKENI. The CDR3 spans 14 residues. V lost 4 bases to trimming and J lost 3 bases, with 13 bases between them. The DNA of the CDR3 is TGTGCCAGCTCACGTGACGGCTCCTTCTACGAGCAGTACTTC. Encoded protein: CASSRDGSFYEQYF.

This chain joins TRBV19 and TRBJ2-7; D assignment may be TRBD1 or TRBD2 (5 bases each). The CDR3 sequence is 14 residues long. The V gene's germline CDR1 is LNHDA and CDR2 SQIVND (reference sequence). The V and J ends lost 3 bases and 3 bases respectively, with 12 bases between them. The CDR3 loop is CASSITFGGYEQYF. The CDR3 region has the DNA TGTGCCAGTAGTATTACATTTGGGGGCTACGAGCAGTACTTC.

This clone has a single count. The CDR3: CASSVVRSSYNEQFF. CDR3 bases: TGTGCCAGTAGTGTTGTCCGGAGCTCCTACAATGAGCAGTTCTTC. The chain has TRBV19 and TRBJ2-1; no firm D call. Germline CDR1 and CDR2: LNHDA and SQIVND (reference sequence). The ends were cut back, 5 bases at V and 0 bases at J, with 11 bases in the middle. The CDR3 has 15 amino acids.

The CDR3 loop reads CASSQEQGLNTEAFF. CDR3 sequence (DNA): TGCGCCAGCAGCCAAGAACAGGGGTTGAACACTGAAGCTTTCTTT. V gene TRBV4-1 combines with J gene TRBJ1-1; 7 positions match TRBD1. Trimming removed 0 bases from V and 0 bases from J; junction bases left unmatched: 1. The length of the CDR3 is 15 residues. Germline V gives CDR1 MGHRA, CDR2 YSYEKL.

This clone was seen a single time. The chain has TRBV7-8 and TRBJ2-7; weak D call: TRBD2 (6 bases). This CDR3 spans 14 amino acids. Deletions cut 5 bases from V and 3 bases from J, with 14 bases between. Germline CDR1 and CDR2: SGHVS and FQNEAQ. CDR3 nucleotides: TGTGCCAGCAGCAACTCACGGGGGAACTACGAGCAGTACTTC. Translating gives CASSNSRGNYEQYF.

Regarding this clone: The sample has other DNA sequences that encode this CDR3 too. J is TRBJ1-1 and V is TRBV29-1; 7 bases agree with TRBD1. Germline V gene sequence: CDR1 SQVTM, CDR2 ANQGSEA. The CDR3 runs to 13 residues. V gave up 7 bases and J gave up 0 bases; unmatched junction bases: 5. CDR3 sequence reads: CSARGQMNTEAFF. CDR3 in DNA: TGCAGCGCGCGGGGACAGATGAACACTGAAGCTTTCTTT.

V usage is TRBV18 and J usage is TRBJ2-1, with D perhaps matching TRBD1 (5 bases). V shed 8 bases and J shed 0 bases, with 11 bases lying between them. CDR1 KGHSH and CDR2 LQKENI come from the germline V gene. The CDR3 extends over 14 amino acids. The CDR3 sequence: CASETAFSYNEQFF. The CDR3 bases are TGTGCCAGCGAGACAGCATTCTCCTACAATGAGCAGTTCTTC.

The genes are TRBV28 and TRBJ2-2; D is possibly TRBD2 (6 bases). Per germline, CDR1 MDHEN and CDR2 SYDVKM. Trimming removed 1 base from V and 8 bases from J, with 11 bases in between. This CDR3 is built from 14 residues. The CDR3 DNA sequence: TGTGCCAGCAGTTTATATAGCGGTGGGGGGGAGCTGTTTTTT. Its protein is CASSLYSGGGELFF.

CDR3 sequence: CSVGSETGVETQYF. The CDR3 coding sequence is TGCAGCGTTGGATCCGAGACAGGGGTAGAGACCCAGTACTTC. The chain is built from TRBV29-1 and TRBJ2-5; 8 nucleotides agree with TRBD1. The germline CDR1 and CDR2 sequences are SQVTM and ANQGSEA. The CDR3 spans 14 residues. J was trimmed by 4 bases and V by 4 bases; bases with no gene match: 8.